These 2 T cell receptor beta chains came from one sample sequenced in a study of OX40 agonist ivuxolimab in advanced cancers. Library construction relied on the immunoSEQ multiplex PCR assay. This immuneACCESS table, as held by TCRdb, lists in-frame sequences with V and J called but not all clones. Of the missing ones, under half trace to an unresolved V gene in checked studies; the others have no known cause. In this sample the table shows about 79,000 clones, more than 90% of which occur a single time. Together, the top ten hold around 6.5% of the sample. Sequenced material: CD4+ or CD8+ T cells sorted from blood, taken in a trial of the OX40 agonist ivuxolimab. These receptor sequences come from an adult with an advanced solid tumor such as melanoma, head and neck, liver or kidney cancer.

This clone was observed a single time. The V and J genes are TRBV29-1 and TRBJ2-1; TRBD1 matches at 8 bases. Germline-derived CDR1 and CDR2 are SQVTM and ANQGSEA. CDR3 length: 15 residues. V was clipped by 5 bases and J by 1 base; unmatched bases: 7. The CDR3 DNA follows: TGCAGCGTTCGACAGGGGATAATGTCCTACAATGAGCAGTTCTTC. Translated, it gives CSVRQGIMSYNEQFF.

The V gene is TRBV28, the J gene TRBJ2-7; TRBD1 aligns across 7 bases. Germline V gene lookup returns CDR1 MDHEN and CDR2 SYDVKM. The ends lost 7 bases at V and 2 bases at J; junction bases unmatched: 8. This CDR3 is 14 amino acids long. The CDR3 DNA sequence: TGTGCCAGCATTTCCGGCCAGGGGGCCTACGAGCAGTACTTC. Amino acids: CASISGQGAYEQYF.